Below are 18 T cell receptor beta chains sequenced from a single sample in a study of blood T cell repertoires in COVID-19. Some clones are missing from TCRdb's copy, which holds only in-frame ones; the method was immunoSEQ multiplex PCR. The sample carries 200,000 to 250,000 clones, about 85% recorded once. Sequencing was carried out using peripheral blood. These receptor sequences come from a man aged 35-49 years with acute or convalescent COVID-19.

The chain recombines TRBV3-1 (or the pseudogene TRBV3-2) with TRBJ1-1, with D unclear. CDR1 LGHDT and CDR2 YNNKEL come from the germline V gene (reference sequence). This CDR3 region has 13 residues. The germline V and J ends were trimmed by 0 bases and 8 bases, with 10 bases remaining between them. The CDR3: CASSQDKVREAFF. The CDR3 coding sequence is TGTGCCAGCAGCCAAGATAAAGTCCGGGAAGCTTTCTTT.

This rearrangement joins TRBV27 to TRBJ2-3, with 9 bases lining up with TRBD1. Germline loops: CDR1 MNHEY, CDR2 SMNVEV (reference sequence). The CDR3 spans 14 residues. V dropped 6 bases and J dropped 4; count of bases not matched to a gene: 5. The CDR3 region has the DNA TGTGCCAGCAGGTACAGGGGGCAGGCAGATACGCAGTATTTT. Its protein is CASRYRGQADTQYF.

The J gene is TRBJ2-7, the V gene TRBV6-1; D ambiguous. Germline assignment: CDR1 MNHNS and CDR2 SASEGT. This CDR3 has 13 amino acids. V was clipped by 3 bases and J by 3 bases, with 9 bases between them. The chain's CDR3 is CASSEAPYYEQYF. CDR3 bases: TGTGCCAGCAGTGAGGCTCCGTACTACGAGCAGTACTTC.

The rearrangement joins TRBV4-1 to TRBJ2-5; 8 positions match TRBD1. The trim removed 0 bases at V and 6 bases at J, leaving 6 bases unmatched. The CDR3 is 15 amino acids. CDR1 and CDR2 (germline): MGHRA, YSYEKL. The CDR3 nucleotides read TGCGCCAGCAGCCAAGAATCCCAGGGGGCAAAGACCCAGTACTTC. This gives the protein CASSQESQGAKTQYF.

The sample holds a few counts of this clone. The V gene is TRBV14, the J gene TRBJ1-1; no firm D call. CDR3 length: 15 residues. Per the germline V gene, CDR1 is SGHDN and CDR2 is FVKESK. The ends were cut back, 1 base at V and 5 bases at J, with 14 bases in the middle. CDR3 nucleotides: TGTGCCAGCAGCCAAGCCGGAGGGCTAATGACTGAAGCTTTCTTT. Its protein is CASSQAGGLMTEAFF.

The genes are TRBV7-2 and TRBJ1-1, with 8 bases that match TRBD1. The CDR3 is 14 residues long. V gave up 2 bases and J gave up 11 bases; unmatched junction bases: 10. Germline V CDR1 and CDR2: SGHTA, FQGNSA. The CDR3 is CASSLSPLQGEAFF. CDR3 bases: TGTGCCAGCAGCTTATCCCCACTACAGGGGGAGGCTTTCTTT. Filled out from reference TRBV7-2 and TRBJ1-1, the complete variable domain reads GAGVSQSPSNKVTEKGKDVELRCDPISGHTALYWYRQSLGQGLEFLIYFQGNSAPDKSGLPSDRFSAERTGGSVSTLTIQRTQQEDSAVYLCASSLSPLQGEAFFGQGTRLTVV.

This chain connects TRBV5-6 to TRBJ2-2; TRBD1 might be the D (6 bases). Germline V gene sequence: CDR1 SGHDT, CDR2 YYEEEE. The CDR3 contains 15 residues. V was trimmed by 3 bases and J by 1 base, leaving 10 bases between them. The CDR3 protein is CASSSETGNTGELFF. The CDR3 region has the DNA TGTGCCAGCAGCTCTGAGACAGGGAACACCGGGGAGCTGTTTTTT.

The rearrangement uses TRBV12-3 or TRBV12-4 and TRBJ1-5; 10 bases fit TRBD1. This CDR3 is built from 13 residues. Trimming took 6 bases from V and 6 from J; bases not matched to a gene: 2. In nucleotides, the CDR3 is TGTGCCAGCAGCCGGGACAGGGGTCAGCCCCAGCATTTT. Translated, it gives CASSRDRGQPQHF.

The chain recombines TRBV2 with TRBJ1-6; D unclear. V was pared by 7 bases and J by 1 base, with 20 bases between. Per the germline V gene, CDR1 is SNHLY and CDR2 is FYNNEI. CDR3 length: 18 amino acids. The CDR3 region is CASTIAVGESSYNSPLHF. The CDR3 nucleotides are TGTGCCAGCACGATCGCCGTTGGGGAGTCGTCCTATAATTCACCCCTCCACTTT.

The CDR3: CASSLDRSQETQYF. DNA of the CDR3: TGTGCCAGCTCCCTCGACAGGAGCCAAGAGACCCAGTACTTC. The J gene is TRBJ2-5, the V gene TRBV3-1 (or the pseudogene TRBV3-2); maybe TRBD1 (6 bases). V was shortened by 8 bases and J by 1 base, with 14 bases between the two germline ends. The CDR3 is made up of 14 amino acids. The germline gives CDR1 LGHDT, CDR2 YNNKEL (reference sequence).

The gene calls are TRBV29-1 and TRBJ1-3; TRBD1 agrees at 8 bases. The junction had 9 bases not matched to a gene; V was cut back by 0 bases and J by 8 bases. CDR1 SQVTM and CDR2 ANQGSEA come from the germline V gene. There are 15 residues in the CDR3. The CDR3 DNA reads TGCAGCGTTGAAGACCGCAGGGGGCGAGGGGACACCATATATTTT. Protein product: CSVEDRRGRGDTIYF.

This sequence joins TRBV2 and TRBJ2-3, with 9 bases fitting TRBD2. Unmatched junction bases numbered 5, after V lost 6 bases and J lost 1 base. Germline assignment: CDR1 SNHLY and CDR2 FYNNEI. There are 15 residues in the CDR3. The CDR3 nucleotides are TGTGCCAGCAGGGCGGCTAGCGGGGGCACAGATACGCAGTATTTT. Its translation is CASRAASGGTDTQYF.

This clone was counted only a few times. Here the CDR3 reads CASSPPGTGDPPSLHF. CDR3 DNA sequence: TGTGCCAGCTCACCACCCGGGACAGGGGACCCACCATCCCTCCACTTT. The chain carries TRBV18 and TRBJ1-6; 10 nucleotides align to TRBD1. The germline V gene encodes CDR1 KGHSH and CDR2 LQKENI. This CDR3 comprises 16 residues. J lost 14 bases, V lost 0 bases, and 10 bases had no gene match.

This CDR3 is CASSPGGPNYGYTF. As DNA, the CDR3 is TGTGCCAGCAGTCCTGGAGGTCCTAACTATGGCTACACCTTC. V is TRBV27 and J is TRBJ1-2; D gene uncertain. Germline loops: CDR1 MNHEY, CDR2 SMNVEV (reference sequence). The CDR3 spans 14 residues. The ends were cut back, 5 bases at V and 0 bases at J, with 10 bases in the middle.

The V gene is TRBV18, the J gene TRBJ1-2; D perhaps matches TRBD1 (5 bases). The CDR3 runs to 16 residues. The V gene's germline CDR1 is KGHSH and CDR2 LQKENI. Trimming removed 4 bases from V and 0 bases from J, with 15 bases in between. CDR3: CASSRFDSPSNYGYTF. As DNA, the CDR3 is TGTGCCAGCTCACGTTTCGACAGCCCCTCTAACTATGGCTACACCTTC.

The chain uses TRBV12-5 and TRBJ2-3; 7 bases are shared with TRBD2. The CDR3 is 18 residues long. Germline loops: CDR1 LGHNT, CDR2 FRNRAP. The junction had 11 bases not matched to a gene; V was cut back by 0 bases and J by 2 bases. CDR3 sequence reads: CASGLVRFGRDYTDTQYF. DNA of the CDR3: TGTGCTAGTGGTTTGGTACGGTTCGGACGGGACTACACAGATACGCAGTATTTT.

The rearrangement uses TRBV3-1 (or the pseudogene TRBV3-2) and TRBJ1-5, with unresolved D. This CDR3 spans 13 amino acids. Trimming left V 6 bases short and J 4 bases short, with 10 bases between. The germline CDR1 and CDR2 sequences are LGHDT and YNNKEL (reference sequence). The DNA for the CDR3 is TGTGCCAGCAGTGACACGGGGAATCAGCCCCAGCATTTT. Its protein product is CASSDTGNQPQHF.

The chain uses TRBV29-1 and TRBJ2-1; 10 bases agree with TRBD1. V dropped 1 base and J dropped 6; count of bases not matched to a gene: 3. Germline V gives CDR1 SQVTM, CDR2 ANQGSEA. The CDR3 consists of 14 residues. The CDR3 DNA reads TGCAGCGTTGAAGGGGGGACAGGGGCCAATGAGCAGTTCTTC. As protein: CSVEGGTGANEQFF.